This TCR beta chain was retrieved from a study of T cells in Graves' hyperthyroidism and ophthalmopathy (dated by TCRdb to the late 2010s). With respect to the entire study: Peripheral blood was collected at initial diagnosis, before any treatment. To identify TCR V-J signatures that set the groups apart, the researchers used a discovery cohort of 100 patients, made up of around 42 with Graves' ophthalmopathy and about 55 with stable Graves' hyperthyroidism. Prospective prediction of ophthalmopathy was tested in an independent validation cohort of 18 to 20 hyperthyroidism patients and 15 to 17 patients who later progressed to ophthalmopathy. The 90 to 100 discovery patients were randomly split 7:3 into training and test sets. In roughly six Graves' hyperthyroidism patients, the study also compared T-cell repertoires from thyroid tissue with T-cell repertoires from blood. After blood sampling, hyperthyroidism patients were treated with methimazole at a starting dose of 30 mg daily, and ophthalmopathy patients were treated with high-dose intravenous methylprednisolone. The paper describes TCR Vbeta CDR3 sequencing of about 140 peripheral blood samples, made up of some 40 ophthalmopathy patients, roughly 80 hyperthyroidism patients and 17 progressor patients. General study outcomes and caveats: During validation, the model predicted progression to ophthalmopathy a median of around 7 months ahead of onset, with just under 71% sensitivity and less than 85% specificity. Most expanded thyroid clonotypes (frequency above 0.001) were also found in blood, which suggests that blood repertoires may mirror thyroid immune responses. Ophthalmopathy was separated from stable hyperthyroidism by a 13 V-J signature model, with approximately 89% sensitivity and approximately 81% specificity obtained in cross-validation and 80%/75% obtained in testing. Sample size was not statistically predetermined, and blinding of investigators to group allocation was not performed.

Counted from cysteine to phenylalanine, this CDR3 has 14 amino acids. Here the CDR3 DNA is all that survives: 42 bases in frame from base 1. At the junction V is shortened by 6 bases and J by 0 bases, with 12 bases in between. For CDR1 and CDR2, the germline V gene lists ENHRY and SYGVKD. This clonotype was seen many times. Its antigen remains unidentified. The sample holds no much larger clone one base away, and base qualities are not on file. Ophthalmopathy patients had moderately to severely active disease, Clinical Activity Score of at least 3, NOSPECS grade of at least 4, and duration under 3 months. The study excluded patients with uncontrolled infections, other autoimmune diseases, pregnancy or lactation. Clinical symptoms, serum thyroxine and TRAb, thyroid ultrasound, and orbital computed tomography formed the basis for the diagnoses. Ficoll-Paque density gradient centrifugation was used to isolate PBMCs from around 9.1 ml of fresh peripheral blood. Trizol reagent was used to extract total RNA, and RNA quality was then checked on an Agilent 2100 Bioanalyzer.

The TCR beta CDR3 regions were amplified from RNA transcripts. The TCR CDR3 was subjected to a first round of RT-PCR using the HTBI primer set and the Qiagen OneStep RT-PCR kit. The libraries were constructed in a second round of multiplex PCR and then size-selected and purified. Sequencing of the libraries was done on an Illumina HiSeq2000 using paired-end 100 bp reads. In the original analysis: Raw data were processed with SOAPnuke, discarding reads with adapters, uncalled bases, mean Phred below 15, or no exact constant-primer or identifier match. High-quality paired reads were merged with COPE v1.2.5, and unique nucleotide sequences were defined as clonotypes. Clonotypes were aligned to IMGT TRBV, TRBD and TRBJ reference segments using MiTCR v1.1. The analysis included only V-J combinations with a frequency above 0.0001, which together covered about 99% of the repertoires. A TCS score was defined as the ratio between F50 (clonal expansion) and ExV (chaos), using BLOSUM62-based TCRdist between CDR3 peptides within each V-J. Welch's t-statistics and random forest reduced fewer than 600 V-J features to roughly 13, which were used in a naive Bayes classifier (R e1071). Thyroid-blood repertoire similarity was quantified with the Morisita-Horn index. TCRdb trimmed public reads at Q25 via fastp, called clones via MiXCR and kept in-frame beta chains. Each CDR3 protein gets just one entry, which takes the most common genes and DNA from the rows behind it. Here the V and J calls rest on TCRdb's processing, not on the authors' analysis. Across this sample there are fewer than 750,000 distinct CDR3 sequences, with roughly 14% seen only once. The ten largest clones take up around 4% of the sample.

The sequence came from a woman between 40 and 55 years old with Graves' ophthalmopathy. The sequence joins TRBV10-3 to TRBJ2-7; the D gene is not confidently resolved. The sample comprised blood. The CDR3 amino acid sequence is: CAIRKGSDSYEQYF. The DNA sequence reads TGTGCCATCAGGAAGGGCAGCGACTCCTACGAGCAGTACTTC.